This T cell receptor beta chain was identified during a study of T-cell reconstitution after alpha-beta-depleted transplantation in children. The TCRbeta library was prepared with unique molecular identifiers. TCRdb re-called the PCR reads with MiXCR, one entry per CDR3 protein. Altogether about 610,000 distinct CDR3 sequences are present, about 10% being singletons, with the ten largest covering about 4.3%. This clonotype was counted many times. CDR1 and CDR2 (germline): SGHRS, YFSETQ. This CDR3 region has 16 residues. Trimming cost V 4 bases and J 0 bases, with 14 bases left between them. This chain links TRBV5-1 with TRBJ2-1; unclear D gene. This TCR was sampled from a human donor who donated a stem cell graft to a child with acute myeloid leukemia. The starting material was PBMCs from the stem cell graft donor, obtained from the stem cell graft. In DNA form, the CDR3 reads TGCGCCAGCAGCCCTGACCCTAACCGCTCCTACAATGAGCAGTTCTTC. Protein sequence: CASSPDPNRSYNEQFF.